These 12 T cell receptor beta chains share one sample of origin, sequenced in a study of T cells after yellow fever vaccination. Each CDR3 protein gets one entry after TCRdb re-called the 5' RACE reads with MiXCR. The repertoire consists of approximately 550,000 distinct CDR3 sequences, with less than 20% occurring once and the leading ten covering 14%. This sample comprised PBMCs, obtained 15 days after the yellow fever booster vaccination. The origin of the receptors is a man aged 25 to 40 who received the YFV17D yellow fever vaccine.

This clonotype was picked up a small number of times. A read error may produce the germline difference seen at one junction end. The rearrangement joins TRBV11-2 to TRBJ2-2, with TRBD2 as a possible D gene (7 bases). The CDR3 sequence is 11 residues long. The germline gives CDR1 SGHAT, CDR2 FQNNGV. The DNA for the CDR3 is TGTGCCAGCAGCTTGGGGGGGGCGCTGTTTTTT. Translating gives CASSLGGALFF.

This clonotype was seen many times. The CDR3 sequence is CASSVPLAVSRELFF. As DNA, the CDR3 is TGTGCCAGCAGTGTCCCCCTAGCGGTATCCAGGGAGCTGTTTTTT. This chain links TRBV25-1 with TRBJ2-2; TRBD2 agrees at 7 bases. Germline CDR1 and CDR2: MGHDK and SYGVNS. After removal of 4 bases from V and 9 bases from J, the junction contained 11 bases not matched to a gene. This CDR3 comprises 15 residues.

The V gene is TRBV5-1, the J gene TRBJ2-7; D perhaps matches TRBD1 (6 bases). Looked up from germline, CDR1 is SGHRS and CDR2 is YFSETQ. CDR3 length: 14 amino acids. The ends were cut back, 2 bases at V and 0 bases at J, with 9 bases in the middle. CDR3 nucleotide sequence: TGCGCCAGCAGCTTATGGGACACCTCCTACGAGCAGTACTTC. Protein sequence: CASSLWDTSYEQYF.

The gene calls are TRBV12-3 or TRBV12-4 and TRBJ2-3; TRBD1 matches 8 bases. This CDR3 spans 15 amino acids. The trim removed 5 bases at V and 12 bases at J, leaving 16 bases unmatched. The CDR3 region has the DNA TGTGCCAGCAGTAACGCCGGGACAGGATCTGGTACTCAGTATTTT. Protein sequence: CASSNAGTGSGTQYF.

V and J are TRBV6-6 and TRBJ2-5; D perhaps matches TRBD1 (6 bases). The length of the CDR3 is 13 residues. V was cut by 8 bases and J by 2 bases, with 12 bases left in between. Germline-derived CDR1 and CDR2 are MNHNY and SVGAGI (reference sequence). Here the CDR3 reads CASGQLSQETQYF. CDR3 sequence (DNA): TGTGCCAGCGGACAGCTCAGTCAAGAGACCCAGTACTTC.

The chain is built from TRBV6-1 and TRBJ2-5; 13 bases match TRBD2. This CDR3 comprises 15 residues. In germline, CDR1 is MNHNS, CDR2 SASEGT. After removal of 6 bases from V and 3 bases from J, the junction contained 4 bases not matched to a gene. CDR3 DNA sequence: TGTGCCAGCAGCACCGGGACTAGCGGGGAAGAGACCCAGTACTTC. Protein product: CASSTGTSGEETQYF.

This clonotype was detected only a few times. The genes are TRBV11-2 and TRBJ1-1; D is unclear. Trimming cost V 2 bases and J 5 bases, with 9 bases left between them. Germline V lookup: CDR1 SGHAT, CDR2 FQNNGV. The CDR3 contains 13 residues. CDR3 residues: CASSLFGETEAFF. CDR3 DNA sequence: TGTGCCAGCAGCTTATTCGGTGAAACTGAAGCTTTCTTT.

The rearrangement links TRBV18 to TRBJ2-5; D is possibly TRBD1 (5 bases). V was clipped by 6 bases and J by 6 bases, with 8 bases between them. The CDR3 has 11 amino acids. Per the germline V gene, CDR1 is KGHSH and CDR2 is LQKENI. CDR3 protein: CASSPGQTQYF. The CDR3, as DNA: TGTGCCAGCTCGCCAGGGCAGACCCAGTACTTC.

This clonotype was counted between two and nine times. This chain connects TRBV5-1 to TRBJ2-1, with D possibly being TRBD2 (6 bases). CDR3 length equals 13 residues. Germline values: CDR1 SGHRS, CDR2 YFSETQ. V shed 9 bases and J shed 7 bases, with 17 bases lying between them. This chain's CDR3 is CATSGLRGNEQFF. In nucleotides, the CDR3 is TGCGCCACCTCAGGATTACGGGGGAATGAGCAGTTCTTC.

The CDR3 region has the DNA TGTGCCAGCAGCTTAAAGGCTAGCGGGACGGTTGAGCAGTTCTTC. Protein product: CASSLKASGTVEQFF. This rearrangement joins TRBV7-3 to TRBJ2-1; 9 positions match TRBD2. After removal of 1 base from V and 9 bases from J, the junction contained 7 bases not matched to a gene. The CDR3 contains 15 residues. The germline V gene has CDR1 SGHTA and CDR2 FQGTGA.

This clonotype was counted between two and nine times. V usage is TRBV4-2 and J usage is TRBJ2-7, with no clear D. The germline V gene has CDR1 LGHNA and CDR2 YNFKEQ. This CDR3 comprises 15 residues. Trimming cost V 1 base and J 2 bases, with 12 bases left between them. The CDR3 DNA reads TGTGCCAGCAGCCAAGGTGAAGAGGCGCCCTACGAGCAGTACTTC. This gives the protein CASSQGEEAPYEQYF.

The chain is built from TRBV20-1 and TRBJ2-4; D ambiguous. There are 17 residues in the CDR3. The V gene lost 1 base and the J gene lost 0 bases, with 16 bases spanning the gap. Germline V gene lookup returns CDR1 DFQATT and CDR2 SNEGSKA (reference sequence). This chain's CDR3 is CSARVTDGSLAKNIQYF. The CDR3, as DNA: TGCAGTGCTAGAGTGACCGACGGATCTTTAGCCAAAAACATTCAGTACTTC.